Below are 25 T cell receptor beta chains sequenced from a single sample in a study of ipilimumab plus nivolumab after autologous stem cell transplantation. The method was immunoSEQ multiplex PCR; TCRdb's version includes in-frame clones alone and lacks a portion of them. Of over 15,000 clones listed, roughly four fifths are singletons. This material consisted of PBMCs, taken in a trial of ipilimumab plus nivolumab as post-transplant consolidation. These receptor sequences come from a male donor with diffuse large B-cell lymphoma.

The rearrangement joins TRBV5-5 to TRBJ1-1; D is uncertain. This CDR3 has 13 amino acids. With 6 bases removed from V and 1 base from J, the gap between germline ends came to 10 bases. CDR1 is SGHKS and CDR2 is YYEKEE in the germline V gene (reference sequence). The CDR3 DNA reads as TGTGCCAGCACCCTACTGACGAACACTGAAGCTTTCTTT. Protein: CASTLLTNTEAFF. The full variable domain, completed using reference TRBV5-5 and TRBJ1-1, is DAGVTQSPTHLIKTRGQQVTLRCSPISGHKSVSWYQQVLGQGPQFIFQYYEKEERGRGNFPDRFSARQFPNYSSELNVNALLLGDSALYLCASTLLTNTEAFFGQGTRLTVV.

The chain carries TRBV10-1 and TRBJ2-2; either TRBD1 or TRBD2 may supply D (6 bases each). V lost 5 bases and J lost 5, with 12 bases in between. This CDR3 has 14 residues. From germline, CDR1 is WNHNN and CDR2 SYGVQD (reference sequence). The CDR3 protein is CASSLGGPTGELFF. In DNA, the CDR3 is TGCGCCAGCAGTTTAGGGGGGCCGACCGGGGAGCTGTTTTTT.

This chain links TRBV19 with TRBJ1-2, with 11 bases aligning to TRBD1. V was pared by 4 bases and J by 4 bases, with 8 bases of the junction left unmatched. The CDR3 totals 16 residues. CDR1 and CDR2 from the germline V gene are LNHDA and SQIVND (reference sequence). The CDR3: CASSNLRDRGAYGYTF. The CDR3 DNA reads as TGTGCCAGTAGTAACCTCCGGGACAGGGGGGCCTATGGCTACACCTTC. Full variable domain (rest looked up from reference TRBV19 and TRBJ1-2): DGGITQSPKYLFRKEGQNVTLSCEQNLNHDAMYWYRQDPGQGLRLIYYSQIVNDFQKGDIAEGYSVSREKKESFPLTVTSAQKNPTAFYLCASSNLRDRGAYGYTFGSGTRLTVV.

The chain uses TRBV7-8 and TRBJ2-7, with D maybe TRBD1 (6 bases). This CDR3 comprises 13 residues. Per the germline V gene, CDR1 is SGHVS and CDR2 is FQNEAQ. V lost 4 bases and J lost 4, with 11 bases in between. The CDR3 protein is CASSSPQGYEQYF. The CDR3 coding sequence is TGTGCCAGCAGCTCCCCACAGGGATACGAGCAGTACTTC.

The CDR3, as DNA: TGTGCCACCAGCAGAGCCGGAAGAGATAGTGAGCAGTTCTTC. This translates into CATSRAGRDSEQFF. V and J are TRBV15 and TRBJ2-1; D uncertain. Germline values: CDR1 LNHNV, CDR2 YYDKDF (reference sequence). Trimming took 1 base from V and 9 from J, leaving 13 bases between them. The CDR3 sequence is 14 residues long. Using reference TRBV15 and TRBJ2-1 for the parts outside the CDR3, the full variable domain is DAMVIQNPRYQVTQFGKPVTLSCSQTLNHNVMYWYQQKSSQAPKLLFHYYDKDFNNEADTPDNFQSRRPNTSFCFLDIRSPGLGDTAMYLCATSRAGRDSEQFFGPGTRLTVL.

Only a few counts were recorded for this clone. The chain carries TRBV5-1 and TRBJ1-1; D perhaps matches TRBD1 (5 bases). V lost 4 bases, J lost 0 bases, and 13 bases lay in between. Germline V gene data show CDR1 as SGHRS and CDR2 as YFSETQ. The CDR3 extends over 15 amino acids. CDR3 in amino acids: CASSKMDILNTEAFF. The DNA for the CDR3 is TGCGCCAGCAGCAAAATGGACATCCTGAACACTGAAGCTTTCTTT. The full variable domain, rest sourced from reference TRBV5-1 and TRBJ1-1, is KAGVTQTPRYLIKTRGQQVTLSCSPISGHRSVSWYQQTPGQGLQFLFEYFSETQRNKGNFPGRFSGRQFSNSRSEMNVSTLELGDSALYLCASSKMDILNTEAFFGQGTRLTVV.

CDR3 amino acids: CASSEGVGTGDYGYTF. The CDR3 region has the DNA TGCGCCAGCAGCGAGGGGGTTGGGACAGGCGACTATGGCTACACCTTC. V and J are TRBV5-1 and TRBJ1-2; 8 bases are a match to TRBD1. The CDR3 extends over 16 amino acids. Germline V lookup: CDR1 SGHRS, CDR2 YFSETQ. The V segment lost 4 bases and the J segment 3 bases; nucleotides outside the gene matches: 11.

The chain employs TRBV11-2 and TRBJ2-1; 7 nucleotides match TRBD2. The junction had 4 bases not matched to a gene; V was cut back by 3 bases and J by 2 bases. The CDR3 is made up of 15 amino acids. The germline gives CDR1 SGHAT, CDR2 FQNNGV. The CDR3 reads CASSFLADPYNEQFF. CDR3 nucleotides: TGTGCCAGCAGCTTCCTAGCGGATCCCTACAATGAGCAGTTCTTC.

This clone is judged medium-sized (0.01 to 0.1%). The sample has other DNA sequences that encode this CDR3 too. The rearrangement links TRBV9 to TRBJ1-1, with D unclear. V lost 0 bases and J 1 base, leaving 7 bases between the germline ends. Germline CDR1 and CDR2: SGDLS and YYNGEE. The CDR3 covers 14 residues. CDR3 bases: TGTGCCAGCAGCGTAGGTCGGGGGAACACTGAAGCTTTCTTT. This sequence encodes CASSVGRGNTEAFF. Supplemented by reference TRBV9 and TRBJ1-1, the full variable domain reads DSGVTQTPKHLITATGQRVTLRCSPRSGDLSVYWYQQSLDQGLQFLIQYYNGEERAKGNILERFSAQQFPDLHSELNLSSLELGDSALYFCASSVGRGNTEAFFGQGTRLTVV.

This chain joins TRBV5-6 and TRBJ2-7; D remains unclear. CDR1 is SGHDT and CDR2 is YYEEEE in the germline V gene. The CDR3 extends over 13 amino acids. V lost 0 bases to trimming and J lost 3 bases, with 7 bases between them. CDR3 nucleotide sequence: TGTGCCAGCAGCTTGGAAGGGAACTACGAGCAGTACTTC. Protein: CASSLEGNYEQYF.

This chain connects TRBV6-6 to TRBJ1-2; D gene uncertain. CDR1 is MNHNY, CDR2 SVGAGI, per germline (reference sequence). V was clipped by 5 bases and J by 7 bases, with 17 bases between them. The CDR3 covers 14 residues. CDR3 region: CASSIGWEALGYTF. In DNA form, the CDR3 reads TGTGCCAGCAGTATTGGATGGGAGGCTCTTGGCTACACCTTC.

The chain employs TRBV7-8 and TRBJ2-7; 7 nucleotides line up with TRBD2. The CDR3 is made up of 17 amino acids. Germline V gene lookup returns CDR1 SGHVS and CDR2 FQNEAQ. Unmatched junction bases numbered 15, after V lost 1 base and J lost 6 bases. CDR3 protein: CASSLGGPWGLPSEQYF. Written as DNA, the CDR3 is TGTGCCAGCAGCTTAGGGGGCCCGTGGGGACTACCGAGCGAGCAGTACTTC.

This chain links TRBV5-4 with TRBJ2-1; D not resolved. This CDR3 spans 15 amino acids. Germline V gene lookup returns CDR1 SGHNT and CDR2 YYREEE (reference sequence). The V end was cut by 1 base, the J end by 8 bases, with 16 bases between. CDR3 sequence reads: CASSLFRLNNDEQFF. The CDR3 nucleotides read TGTGCCAGCAGCTTGTTCAGGCTCAACAACGATGAGCAGTTCTTC. The variable domain in full, completed from reference TRBV5-4 and TRBJ2-1, reads ETGVTQSPTHLIKTRGQQVTLRCSSQSGHNTVSWYQQALGQGPQFIFQYYREEENGRGNFPPRFSGLQFPNYSSELNVNALELDDSALYLCASSLFRLNNDEQFFGPGTRLTVL.

J is TRBJ2-5 and V is TRBV5-5, with D unresolved. The CDR3 covers 14 residues. Between the trimmed V and J ends, which lost 0 bases and 2 bases, there was a span of 8 bases. CDR1 and CDR2 (germline): SGHKS, YYEKEE (reference sequence). This CDR3 is CASSLDPEQETQYF. CDR3 nucleotides: TGTGCCAGCAGCTTGGATCCAGAGCAAGAGACCCAGTACTTC.

The chain combines TRBV19 with TRBJ1-5; 8 positions match TRBD1. J was trimmed by 0 bases and V by 9 bases; bases with no gene match: 7. This CDR3 has 15 residues. Germline V gene lookup returns CDR1 LNHDA and CDR2 SQIVND (reference sequence). The CDR3 region is CASLDRGHSNQPQHF. CDR3 sequence (DNA): TGTGCCAGCCTAGACAGGGGACATAGCAATCAGCCCCAGCATTTT.

The CDR3 here is CASSSDRVRYNEQFF. CDR3 in DNA: TGTGCCAGCAGCTCGGACAGGGTGCGCTACAATGAGCAGTTCTTC. This sequence joins TRBV7-9 and TRBJ2-1; 8 bases align to TRBD1. Per the germline V gene, CDR1 is SEHNR and CDR2 is FQNEAQ (reference sequence). The CDR3 covers 15 residues. V was clipped by 4 bases and J by 3 bases; unmatched bases: 5. The full variable domain, completed using reference TRBV7-9 and TRBJ2-1, is DTGVSQNPRHKITKRGQNVTFRCDPISEHNRLYWYRQTLGQGPEFLTYFQNEAQLEKSRLLSDRFSAERPKGSFSTLEIQRTEQGDSAMYLCASSSDRVRYNEQFFGPGTRLTVL.

This chain uses TRBV25-1 with TRBJ2-1, with D possibly TRBD2 on 7 matching bases. Germline lookup yields CDR1 MGHDK and CDR2 SYGVNS. Trimming stripped 3 bases from V and 0 bases from J, with 12 bases between. The CDR3 loop spans 16 amino acids. CDR3 sequence: CASSDAGAASYNEQFF. The CDR3, as DNA: TGTGCCAGCAGTGACGCGGGGGCGGCCTCCTACAATGAGCAGTTCTTC.

V gene TRBV7-2 combines with J gene TRBJ1-6, with TRBD1 identical over 9 bases. V dropped 5 bases and J dropped 5; count of bases not matched to a gene: 13. Germline V gives CDR1 SGHTA, CDR2 FQGNSA. The CDR3 spans 18 residues. The CDR3 sequence is CASSPWGVTGGDNSPLHF. In nucleotides, the CDR3 is TGTGCCAGCAGCCCGTGGGGGGTGACAGGGGGAGATAATTCACCCCTCCACTTT.

The chain links TRBV11-2 to TRBJ2-7; TRBD1 is a possible D gene (6 bases). This CDR3 has 13 amino acids. The V end lost 5 bases, the J end lost 5 bases, and 13 bases lay between the germline ends. Germline V CDR1 and CDR2: SGHAT, FQNNGV. This CDR3 is CASSPQQGNEQYF. The CDR3 nucleotides are TGTGCCAGCAGCCCTCAACAGGGCAACGAGCAGTACTTC.

A remark on this clone: The same CDR3 arises from other DNA sequences in this sample as well. This CDR3 is CASSRMGVAVSEAFF. In nucleotides, the CDR3 is TGTGCCAGCAGCCGGATGGGGGTGGCTGTATCTGAAGCTTTCTTT. The rearrangement uses TRBV7-9 and TRBJ1-1; a weak D match, TRBD1 (5 bases). The ends were cut back, 5 bases at V and 6 bases at J, with 19 bases in the middle. This CDR3 contains 15 residues. CDR1 is SEHNR and CDR2 is FQNEAQ in the germline V gene (reference sequence).

This clone has just one count. The CDR3 loop reads CASSQVRGGDEQYF. As DNA, the CDR3 is TGTGCCAGCAGCCAAGTGAGGGGCGGCGACGAGCAGTACTTC. This chain joins TRBV4-2 and TRBJ2-7, with D perhaps given as TRBD1 or TRBD2 (5 bases each). Trimming took 1 base from V and 5 from J, leaving 12 bases between them. The CDR3 is made up of 14 amino acids. Germline V gives CDR1 LGHNA, CDR2 YNFKEQ.

The chain carries TRBV9 and TRBJ1-2; TRBD1 is a possible D gene (5 bases). From germline, CDR1 is SGDLS and CDR2 YYNGEE. The CDR3 extends over 15 amino acids. Deletions cut 3 bases from V and 4 bases from J, with 16 bases between. CDR3 nucleotides: TGTGCCAGCAGCGCTTACTTTGACAGTACCTATGGCTACACCTTC. Amino acid sequence: CASSAYFDSTYGYTF.

In DNA form, the CDR3 reads TGCGCCAGCAGCCAAGATGTTGGACTAGCTCAGAATGAGCAGTTCTTC. Its translation: CASSQDVGLAQNEQFF. The chain uses TRBV4-3 and TRBJ2-1; TRBD2 aligns across 8 bases. CDR1 and CDR2 (germline): LGHNA, YSLEER. The CDR3 runs 16 residues. Trimming cost V 0 bases and J 7 bases; bases outside gene matches: 8.

The chain joins TRBV7-2 to TRBJ2-2, with TRBD2 identical over 10 bases. Germline assignment: CDR1 SGHTA and CDR2 FQGNSA. V lost 7 bases and J lost 1; bases outside the gene matches: 12. The CDR3 is 18 amino acids. CDR3 region: CASIPYVRLAGNTGELFF. In nucleotides, the CDR3 is TGTGCCAGCATCCCATACGTGCGACTAGCGGGGAACACCGGGGAGCTGTTTTTT. Drawing the rest from reference TRBV7-2 and TRBJ2-2, the complete variable domain is GAGVSQSPSNKVTEKGKDVELRCDPISGHTALYWYRQSLGQGLEFLIYFQGNSAPDKSGLPSDRFSAERTGGSVSTLTIQRTQQEDSAVYLCASIPYVRLAGNTGELFFGEGSRLTVL.

This chain connects TRBV4-1 to TRBJ2-7, with D possibly being TRBD2 (6 bases). Deletions cut 4 bases from V and 2 bases from J, with 15 bases between. The V gene's germline CDR1 is MGHRA and CDR2 YSYEKL. The CDR3 is made up of 15 amino acids. The CDR3 coding sequence is TGCGCCAGCAGCCTCAAGGCGGAGGGCCCCTACGAGCAGTACTTC. Translating gives CASSLKAEGPYEQYF.